These 10 T cell receptor beta chains were all obtained from the same sample, sequenced in a study of blood T cell repertoires in COVID-19. Sequencing used immunoSEQ multiplex PCR; TCRdb keeps in-frame clones, though not all of them. This table has 250,000 or so clones, roughly 84% appearing once. What was sequenced was PBMCs or T cells enriched from blood (not recorded which). These receptors all come from a man aged 45 to 65 who had recovered from COVID-19.

The V gene is TRBV3-1 (or the pseudogene TRBV3-2), the J gene TRBJ2-2, with 10 bases aligning to TRBD2. The CDR3 is 24 residues long. In germline, CDR1 is LGHDT, CDR2 YNNKEL (reference sequence). The V and J ends lost 0 bases and 4 bases, in that order; junction bases with no gene match: 26. CDR3 region: CASSQDGQNWGGLAGVNGTGELFF. The CDR3 coding sequence is TGTGCCAGCAGCCAAGATGGGCAGAATTGGGGAGGGCTAGCGGGAGTAAATGGCACCGGGGAGCTGTTTTTT.

This chain connects TRBV29-1 to TRBJ1-2; 7 nucleotides align to TRBD1. With 2 bases clipped from V and 5 bases from J, the junction kept 8 bases outside the gene matches. Germline-derived CDR1 and CDR2 are SQVTM and ANQGSEA. The CDR3 runs 14 residues. The CDR3 sequence is CSVEPPGQVYGYTF. The DNA for the CDR3 is TGCAGCGTTGAACCCCCCGGACAGGTATATGGCTACACCTTC.

This clone was seen a few times. The gene calls are TRBV28 and TRBJ1-2; the D is unclear. There are 12 residues in the CDR3. Germline assignment: CDR1 MDHEN and CDR2 SYDVKM. Trimming stripped 2 bases from V and 4 bases from J, with 5 bases between. The CDR3 is CASSLTSYGYTF. The CDR3 DNA sequence: TGTGCCAGCAGTTTAACATCCTATGGCTACACCTTC.

V is TRBV11-3 and J is TRBJ2-7, with D unclear. V lost 1 base and J lost 5, with 6 bases in between. The CDR3 length is 12 residues. The germline CDR1 and CDR2 sequences are SGHNT and YENEEA. CDR3 residues: CASSLASDEQYF. Written as DNA, the CDR3 is TGTGCCAGCAGCTTAGCGTCGGACGAGCAGTACTTC.

V usage is TRBV4-1 and J usage is TRBJ1-6; 7 bases map to TRBD1. CDR1 and CDR2 (germline): MGHRA, YSYEKL. This CDR3 is 16 amino acids long. Losses at the gene ends were 3 bases for V and 7 bases for J; bases not matched to a gene: 9. The CDR3: CASSQLSGQINSPLHF. Written as DNA, the CDR3 is TGCGCCAGCAGCCAGTTGTCGGGACAGATAAATTCACCCCTCCACTTT.

The chain combines TRBV15 with TRBJ2-3, with TRBD1 as a possible D gene (6 bases). In germline, CDR1 is LNHNV, CDR2 YYDKDF (reference sequence). Trimming shortened V by 11 bases and J by 1 base, and 19 bases separated the two germline ends. The CDR3 totals 15 residues. The CDR3 region has the DNA TGTGCCGTCACGAACAGGGAAGGGCGCACAGATACGCAGTATTTT. Translating it yields CAVTNREGRTDTQYF.

The chain is built from TRBV4-1 and TRBJ2-1; tentatively, D is TRBD2 (6 bases). The CDR3 covers 16 residues. CDR1 and CDR2 from the germline V gene are MGHRA and YSYEKL. The V end was cut by 0 bases, the J end by 6 bases, with 15 bases between. CDR3 loop: CASSQEGARRVNEQFF. The CDR3 DNA reads as TGCGCCAGCAGCCAAGAGGGCGCTAGGAGGGTCAATGAGCAGTTCTTC.

The chain carries TRBV18 and TRBJ1-5, with 7 positions matching TRBD1. The germline gives CDR1 KGHSH, CDR2 LQKENI. The ends lost 6 bases at V and 7 bases at J; junction bases unmatched: 9. The CDR3 contains 14 residues. CDR3 DNA: TGTGCCAGCTCGAGTAGGGGGCTGGAACAGCCCCAGCATTTT. It translates to CASSSRGLEQPQHF. The full variable domain, its missing parts supplied by reference TRBV18 and TRBJ1-5, is NAGVMQNPRHLVRRRGQEARLRCSPMKGHSHVYWYRQLPEEGLKFMVYLQKENIIDESGMPKERFSAEFPKEGPSILRIQQVVRGDSAAYFCASSSRGLEQPQHFGDGTRLSIL.

The sample holds one count of this clone. The rearrangement uses TRBV10-1 and TRBJ2-3, with 9 bases fitting TRBD2. V shed 4 bases, J shed 1 base, and the junction held 3 bases outside the gene matches. Germline-derived CDR1 and CDR2 are WNHNN and SYGVQD (reference sequence). The CDR3 covers 15 residues. In DNA form, the CDR3 reads TGCGCCAGCAGTGGTAGCGGGGGTGGCACAGATACGCAGTATTTT. As protein: CASSGSGGGTDTQYF.

CDR3 in DNA: TGTGCCAGCAGAATTAACCCCCCACCGGGACTAGTAGGATACGAGCAGTACTTC. Amino acids: CASRINPPPGLVGYEQYF. V usage is TRBV7-2 and J usage is TRBJ2-7, with 8 bases matching TRBD2. Germline V CDR1 and CDR2: SGHTA, FQGNSA. The CDR3 spans 18 residues. The V and J ends lost 6 bases and 4 bases, in that order; junction bases with no gene match: 20.